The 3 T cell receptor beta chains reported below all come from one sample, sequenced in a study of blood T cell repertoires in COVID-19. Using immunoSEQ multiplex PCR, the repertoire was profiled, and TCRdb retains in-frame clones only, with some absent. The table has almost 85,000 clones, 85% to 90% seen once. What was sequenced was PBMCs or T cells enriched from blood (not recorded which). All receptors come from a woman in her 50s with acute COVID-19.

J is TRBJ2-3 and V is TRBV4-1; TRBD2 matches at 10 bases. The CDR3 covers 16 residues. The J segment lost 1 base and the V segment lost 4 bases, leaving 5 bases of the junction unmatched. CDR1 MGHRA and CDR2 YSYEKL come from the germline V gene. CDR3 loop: CASSPLGLAGTDTQYF. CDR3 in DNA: TGCGCCAGCAGCCCCCTCGGACTAGCGGGCACAGATACGCAGTATTTT.

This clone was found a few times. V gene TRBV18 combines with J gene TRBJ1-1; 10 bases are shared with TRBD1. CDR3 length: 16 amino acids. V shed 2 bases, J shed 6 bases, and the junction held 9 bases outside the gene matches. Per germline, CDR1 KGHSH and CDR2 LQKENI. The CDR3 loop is CASSPADRGRFPEAFF. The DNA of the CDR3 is TGTGCCAGCTCACCAGCAGACAGGGGGCGCTTCCCTGAAGCTTTCTTT. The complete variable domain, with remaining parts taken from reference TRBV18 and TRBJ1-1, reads NAGVMQNPRHLVRRRGQEARLRCSPMKGHSHVYWYRQLPEEGLKFMVYLQKENIIDESGMPKERFSAEFPKEGPSILRIQQVVRGDSAAYFCASSPADRGRFPEAFFGQGTRLTVV.

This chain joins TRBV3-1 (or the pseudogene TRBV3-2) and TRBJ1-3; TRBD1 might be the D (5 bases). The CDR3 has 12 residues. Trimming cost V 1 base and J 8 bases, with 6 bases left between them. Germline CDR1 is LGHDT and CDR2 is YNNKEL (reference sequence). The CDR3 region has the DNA TGTGCCAGCAGCCAAGCGGGGGACACCATATATTTT. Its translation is CASSQAGDTIYF.